Below, 4 T cell receptor beta chains from the same sample are listed, as sequenced in a study of sequential checkpoint blockade in melanoma. Produced via immunoSEQ multiplex PCR; TCRdb's table is partial and in-frame only. The sample lists approximately 10,000 clones; nearly 80% were seen once. Sample treatment: randomized to nivolumab then ipilimumab (arm A) or the reverse (arm B). This sample comprised CD8+ T cells sorted from blood (inferred from file names), obtained from a patient given nivolumab and ipilimumab in sequence. The origin of the receptors is a human donor with melanoma.

The chain uses TRBV19 and TRBJ2-2, with a possible D match to TRBD1 (5 bases). The CDR3 is made up of 16 amino acids. V was shortened by 5 bases and J by 2 bases, with 15 bases between the two germline ends. CDR1 and CDR2 from the germline V gene are LNHDA and SQIVND (reference sequence). The CDR3 coding sequence is TGTGCCAGTAGTCCTATAGACAGCCTTAACACCGGGGAGCTGTTTTTT. Translated, it gives CASSPIDSLNTGELFF.

The chain combines TRBV13 with TRBJ1-1, with TRBD1 matching over 7 bases. Per the germline V gene, CDR1 is PRHDT and CDR2 is FYEKMQ (reference sequence). The CDR3 has 13 residues. Germline trimming cut 2 bases from V and 10 bases from J; bases unmatched to any gene: 7. In nucleotides, the CDR3 is TGTGCCAGCAGCTTACGTAGGGGGCGGGGAGCTTTCTTT. Translated: CASSLRRGRGAFF.

This clone came up once. The CDR3 DNA is TGCGCCAGCAGCCTAGACAGGGTCTCGGGCACTGAAGCTTTCTTT. It codes for CASSLDRVSGTEAFF. This sequence joins TRBV4-1 and TRBJ1-1, with 7 positions matching TRBD1. The ends lost 4 bases at V and 4 bases at J; junction bases unmatched: 9. The CDR3 is 15 residues long. Germline CDR1 and CDR2: MGHRA and YSYEKL.

This rearrangement joins TRBV7-9 to TRBJ2-1; TRBD2 might be the D (6 bases). The CDR3 runs 14 residues. CDR1 and CDR2 from the germline V gene are SEHNR and FQNEAQ (reference sequence). Between the trimmed V and J ends, which lost 2 bases and 7 bases, there was a span of 12 bases. CDR3 DNA sequence: TGTGCCAGCAGCTTATCCGGGGGTGGGAATGAGCAGTTCTTC. Translation: CASSLSGGGNEQFF.